Presented here are 15 T cell receptor beta chains from one specimen sequenced in a study of blood T cells in healthy people across ages (dated by TCRdb to 2013 to 2016). Preparation of the library involved 5' RACE. Instrument on record: Illumina HiSeq 2500. A second PCR of roughly 7 to 11 cycles was performed with a sample-barcoded 5' primer and a J-beta primer mix. The public sequencing data were trimmed at Q25 with fastp and processed into clonotypes with MiXCR by TCRdb, which kept only in-frame beta chains. For every CDR3 protein sequence, its rows merge into one entry that carries the most common genes and DNA. The sample table records 1,500,000 or so distinct CDR3 sequences; 45% to 70% of these occur just once. 5.5% to 8% of the sample rests with the top ten. The sample consisted of blood. The receptors were gathered from a man younger than 35 in good health.

This clonotype was observed a few times. The chain employs TRBV20-1 and TRBJ2-7, with D tentatively TRBD1 or TRBD2 (6 bases each). CDR1 and CDR2 (germline): DFQATT, SNEGSKA (reference sequence). The V gene lost 3 bases and the J gene lost 3 bases, with 12 bases spanning the gap. This CDR3 comprises 13 residues. CDR3: CSARRGDGYEQYF. In nucleotides, the CDR3 is TGCAGTGCTAGGAGGGGGGACGGCTACGAGCAGTACTTC.

This clonotype was detected a few times. The DNA for the CDR3 is TGCAGCGCCAGTGTCCCTGACGTTACCTACGAGCAGTACTTC. This codes for CSASVPDVTYEQYF. The rearrangement links TRBV20-1 to TRBJ2-7; D uncertain. Germline V gene sequence: CDR1 DFQATT, CDR2 SNEGSKA (reference sequence). The CDR3 loop spans 14 amino acids.

This rearrangement joins TRBV29-1 to TRBJ2-5; 9 bases are a match to TRBD1. Germline V gives CDR1 SQVTM, CDR2 ANQGSEA. J was trimmed by 11 bases and V by 2 bases; bases with no gene match: 24. This CDR3 comprises 18 residues. CDR3 nucleotides: TGCAGCGTTGAACCAACACCAACCGGGACAGGGTGGATCAATGAGCAGTACTTC. This gives the protein CSVEPTPTGTGWINEQYF.

This clonotype came up once. This chain connects TRBV11-2 to TRBJ2-7, with D tentatively TRBD2 (6 bases). Trimming left V 2 bases short and J 0 bases short, with 14 bases between. Germline assignment: CDR1 SGHAT and CDR2 FQNNGV. The CDR3 runs 16 residues. The CDR3 region is CASSLLSAGFSYEQYF. The DNA of the CDR3 is TGTGCCAGCAGCTTACTAAGTGCGGGGTTCTCCTACGAGCAGTACTTC. The full variable domain, with the rest looked up from reference TRBV11-2 and TRBJ2-7, is EAGVAQSPRYKIIEKRQSVAFWCNPISGHATLYWYQQILGQGPKLLIQFQNNGVVDDSQLPKDRFSAERLKGVDSTLKIQPAKLEDSAVYLCASSLLSAGFSYEQYFGPGTRLTVT.

The chain recombines TRBV7-2 with TRBJ1-2; D gene uncertain. CDR1 is SGHTA and CDR2 is FQGNSA in the germline V gene. The CDR3 runs to 14 residues. V lost 1 base to trimming and J lost 6 bases, with 12 bases between them. The CDR3 DNA follows: TGTGCCAGCAGCTTAGGGAGCATATACGATGGCTACACCTTC. Protein product: CASSLGSIYDGYTF. The variable domain in full, with the rest retrieved from reference TRBV7-2 and TRBJ1-2, is GAGVSQSPSNKVTEKGKDVELRCDPISGHTALYWYRQSLGQGLEFLIYFQGNSAPDKSGLPSDRFSAERTGGSVSTLTIQRTQQEDSAVYLCASSLGSIYDGYTFGSGTRLTVV.

V is TRBV7-6 and J is TRBJ2-7; 13 positions match TRBD2. The DNA end lines up better with TRBJ2-1; the J call may be wrong. From germline, CDR1 is SGHVS and CDR2 FNYEAQ. The CDR3 is 16 residues long. The CDR3 nucleotides are TGTGCCAGCAGCTTAGCGTTGGGACTAGCGGGGTCGGAGCAGTTCTTC. This sequence encodes CASSLALGLAGSEQFF.

The CDR3 loop is CASSPQTGWSGANVLTF. CDR3 sequence (DNA): TGTGCCAGCAGCCCCCAGACAGGTTGGTCTGGGGCCAACGTCCTGACTTTC. The chain recombines TRBV7-9 with TRBJ2-6, with D tentatively TRBD1 (6 bases). V was cut by 5 bases and J by 1 base, with 15 bases left in between. The CDR3 totals 17 residues. Germline-derived CDR1 and CDR2 are SEHNR and FQNEAQ (reference sequence).

V and J are TRBV5-1 and TRBJ2-7, with D perhaps matching TRBD1 or TRBD2 (5 bases each). This CDR3 has 14 amino acids. Germline values: CDR1 SGHRS, CDR2 YFSETQ. Trimming stripped 1 base from V and 7 bases from J, with 15 bases between. The CDR3 DNA reads as TGCGCCAGCAGCTTGCTGAAGGGGACGGGGGAGCAGTACTTC. It encodes CASSLLKGTGEQYF.

Only one count was recorded for this clonotype. The genes are TRBV7-9 and TRBJ2-1, with D possibly being TRBD2 (5 bases). The CDR3 runs 15 residues. Germline V gene data show CDR1 as SEHNR and CDR2 as FQNEAQ (reference sequence). The germline V and J ends were trimmed by 2 bases and 6 bases, with 14 bases remaining between them. CDR3 loop: CASSLKAGLGNEQFF. The CDR3 region has the DNA TGTGCCAGCAGCTTAAAGGCAGGACTGGGCAATGAGCAGTTCTTC. The full variable domain, completed using reference TRBV7-9 and TRBJ2-1, is DTGVSQNPRHKITKRGQNVTFRCDPISEHNRLYWYRQTLGQGPEFLTYFQNEAQLEKSRLLSDRFSAERPKGSFSTLEIQRTEQGDSAMYLCASSLKAGLGNEQFFGPGTRLTVL.

There are a few counts of this clonotype. V and J are TRBV14 and TRBJ2-1; the match to TRBD1 covers 8 bases. The ends lost 3 bases at V and 4 bases at J; junction bases unmatched: 8. Germline CDR1 and CDR2: SGHDN and FVKESK. The CDR3 is 16 amino acids. The CDR3 coding sequence is TGTGCCAGCAGCCATTTCGGGACAGGCTTATACAATGAGCAGTTCTTC. Its protein product is CASSHFGTGLYNEQFF.

This clonotype has only one observation. This CDR3 reads CSAPITGLAGVNEQYF. Here the CDR3 DNA reads TGCAGTGCACCTATAACAGGGCTAGCGGGAGTAAATGAGCAGTACTTC. The chain links TRBV20-1 to TRBJ2-5; 10 nucleotides agree with TRBD2. V shed 6 bases and J 11 bases; nucleotides not matched to a gene: 21. Germline V CDR1 and CDR2: DFQATT, SNEGSKA (reference sequence). The CDR3 spans 16 residues.

This sequence joins TRBV4-1 and TRBJ2-6; D is possibly TRBD1 or TRBD2 (5 bases each). CDR3 length: 18 amino acids. Looked up from germline, CDR1 is MGHRA and CDR2 is YSYEKL. The V and J ends lost 6 bases and 4 bases respectively, with 22 bases between them. The CDR3 reads CASRLVGTPSKGANVLTF. The DNA for the CDR3 is TGCGCCAGCAGACTTGTTGGGACCCCTAGTAAGGGGGCCAACGTCCTGACTTTC.

This clonotype has only a few counts. This chain links TRBV20-1 with TRBJ2-7; no definite D call. The germline V gene has CDR1 DFQATT and CDR2 SNEGSKA (reference sequence). V lost 3 bases, J lost 3 bases, and 12 bases lay in between. The CDR3 sequence is 13 residues long. CDR3 bases: TGCAGTGCTAGGCCTCCTGATGACTACGAGCAGTACTTC. Its translation: CSARPPDDYEQYF.

The chain employs TRBV12-3 or TRBV12-4 and TRBJ2-5; 7 nucleotides match TRBD2. The V segment lost 6 bases and the J segment 1 base; nucleotides outside the gene matches: 5. The CDR3 covers 14 residues. The CDR3 spells CASRRGSPQETQYF. CDR3 DNA sequence: TGTGCCAGCAGGCGGGGGAGCCCCCAAGAGACCCAGTACTTC.

The chain employs TRBV7-2 and TRBJ2-7; a possible D gene is TRBD1 (6 bases). The V gene lost 3 bases and the J gene lost 2 bases, with 17 bases spanning the gap. This CDR3 has 16 residues. Germline V gene sequence: CDR1 SGHTA, CDR2 FQGNSA. The CDR3 reads CASSFRVRDKAYEQYF. CDR3 nucleotides: TGTGCCAGCAGCTTCAGGGTCCGGGACAAAGCCTACGAGCAGTACTTC.